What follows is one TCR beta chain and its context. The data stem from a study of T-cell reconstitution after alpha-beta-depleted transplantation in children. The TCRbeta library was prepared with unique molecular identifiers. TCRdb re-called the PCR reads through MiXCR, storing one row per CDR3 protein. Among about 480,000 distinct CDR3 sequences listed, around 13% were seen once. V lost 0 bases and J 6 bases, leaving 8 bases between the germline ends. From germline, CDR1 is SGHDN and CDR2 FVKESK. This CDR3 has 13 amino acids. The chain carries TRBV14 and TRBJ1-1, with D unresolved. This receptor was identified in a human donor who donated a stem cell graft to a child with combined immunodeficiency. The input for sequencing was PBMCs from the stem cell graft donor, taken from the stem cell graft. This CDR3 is CASSQDFRAEAFF. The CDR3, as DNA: TGTGCCAGCAGCCAAGATTTTCGGGCTGAAGCTTTCTTT.